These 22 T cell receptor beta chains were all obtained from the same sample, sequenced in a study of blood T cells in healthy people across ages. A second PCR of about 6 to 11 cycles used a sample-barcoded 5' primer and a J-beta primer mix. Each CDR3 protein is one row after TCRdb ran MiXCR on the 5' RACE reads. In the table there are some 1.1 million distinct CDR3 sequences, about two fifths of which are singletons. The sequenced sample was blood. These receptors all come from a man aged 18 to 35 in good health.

Here the CDR3 reads CASSPPGRSLTGELFF. For the CDR3, the DNA is TGTGCCAGCTCACCCCCGGGCCGAAGTCTCACCGGGGAGCTGTTTTTT. The J gene is TRBJ2-2, the V gene TRBV18; D is unclear. V dropped 3 bases and J dropped 4 bases, with 15 bases sitting between them. CDR1 is KGHSH, CDR2 LQKENI, per germline. The CDR3 has 16 amino acids. Supplemented by reference TRBV18 and TRBJ2-2, the full variable domain reads NAGVMQNPRHLVRRRGQEARLRCSPMKGHSHVYWYRQLPEEGLKFMVYLQKENIIDESGMPKERFSAEFPKEGPSILRIQQVVRGDSAAYFCASSPPGRSLTGELFFGEGSRLTVL.

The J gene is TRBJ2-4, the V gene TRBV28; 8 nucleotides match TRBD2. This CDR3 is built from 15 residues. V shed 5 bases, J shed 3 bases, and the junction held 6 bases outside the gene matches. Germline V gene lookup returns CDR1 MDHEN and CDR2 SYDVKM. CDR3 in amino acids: CASSHREGSKNIQYF. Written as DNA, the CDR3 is TGTGCCAGCAGTCATCGGGAGGGTAGCAAAAACATTCAGTACTTC.

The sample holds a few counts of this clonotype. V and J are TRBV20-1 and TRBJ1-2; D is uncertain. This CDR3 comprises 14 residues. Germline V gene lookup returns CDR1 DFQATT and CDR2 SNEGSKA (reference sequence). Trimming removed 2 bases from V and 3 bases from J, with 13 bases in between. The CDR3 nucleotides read TGCAGTGCTAGATTGGAAGGAAGCTACTATGGCTACACCTTC. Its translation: CSARLEGSYYGYTF.

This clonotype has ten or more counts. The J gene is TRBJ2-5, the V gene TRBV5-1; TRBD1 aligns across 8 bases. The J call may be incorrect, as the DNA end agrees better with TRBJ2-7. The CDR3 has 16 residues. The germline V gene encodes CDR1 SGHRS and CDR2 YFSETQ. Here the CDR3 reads CASSLADRGFLHEQYF. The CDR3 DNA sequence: TGCGCCAGCAGCTTGGCCGACAGGGGTTTTTTACACGAGCAGTACTTC.

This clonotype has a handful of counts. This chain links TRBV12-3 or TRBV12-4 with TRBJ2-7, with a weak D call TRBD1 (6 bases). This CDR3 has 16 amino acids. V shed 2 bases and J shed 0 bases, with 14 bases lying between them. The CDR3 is CASSLLGGPSSYEQYF. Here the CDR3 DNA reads TGTGCCAGCAGTTTACTTGGGGGCCCTAGCTCCTACGAGCAGTACTTC.

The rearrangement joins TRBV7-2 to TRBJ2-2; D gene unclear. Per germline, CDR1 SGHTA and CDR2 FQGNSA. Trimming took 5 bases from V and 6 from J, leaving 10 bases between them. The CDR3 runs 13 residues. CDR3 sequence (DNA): TGTGCCAGCAGCCTGCCTCCCTCCGGGGAGCTGTTTTTT. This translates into CASSLPPSGELFF.

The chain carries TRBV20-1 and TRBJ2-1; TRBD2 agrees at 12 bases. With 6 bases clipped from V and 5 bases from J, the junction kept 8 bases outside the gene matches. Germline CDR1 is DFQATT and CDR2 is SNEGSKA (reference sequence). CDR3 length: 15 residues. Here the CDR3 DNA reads TGCAGTGCGCCGTTTGGACTAGCGGGGAACAATGAGCAGTTCTTC. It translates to CSAPFGLAGNNEQFF.

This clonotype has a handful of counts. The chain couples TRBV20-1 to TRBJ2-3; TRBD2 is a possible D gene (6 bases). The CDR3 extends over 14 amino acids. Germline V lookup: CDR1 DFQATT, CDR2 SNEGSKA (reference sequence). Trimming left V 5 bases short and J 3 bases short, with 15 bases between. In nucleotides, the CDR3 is TGCAGTGCTGGCCGCGGGGATCTAACAGATACGCAGTATTTT. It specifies CSAGRGDLTDTQYF.

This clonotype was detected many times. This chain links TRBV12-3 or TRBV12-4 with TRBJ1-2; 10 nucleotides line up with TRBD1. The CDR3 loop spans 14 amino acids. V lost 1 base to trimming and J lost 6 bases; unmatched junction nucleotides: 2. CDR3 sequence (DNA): TGTGCCAGCAGTTTAGTTGGGACAGGGGATGGCTACACCTTC. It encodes CASSLVGTGDGYTF.

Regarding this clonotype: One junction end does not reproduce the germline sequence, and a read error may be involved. The CDR3 coding sequence is TGCGCCAGCAGCGGTCAGGGCTTACGCGGCTATAGCAATCACCCCCGGCATTTT. The encoded protein is CASSGQGLRGYSNHPRHF. The rearrangement joins TRBV4-1 to TRBJ1-5; weak D call: TRBD1 (5 bases). Looked up from germline, CDR1 is MGHRA and CDR2 is YSYEKL. The CDR3 loop spans 18 amino acids.

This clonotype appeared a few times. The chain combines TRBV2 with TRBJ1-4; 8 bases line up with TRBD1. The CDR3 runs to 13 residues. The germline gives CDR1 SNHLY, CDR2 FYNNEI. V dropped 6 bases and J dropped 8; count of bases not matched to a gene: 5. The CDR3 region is CASSGRGREKLFF. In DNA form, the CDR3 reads TGTGCCAGCAGCGGCAGGGGGCGAGAAAAACTGTTTTTT.

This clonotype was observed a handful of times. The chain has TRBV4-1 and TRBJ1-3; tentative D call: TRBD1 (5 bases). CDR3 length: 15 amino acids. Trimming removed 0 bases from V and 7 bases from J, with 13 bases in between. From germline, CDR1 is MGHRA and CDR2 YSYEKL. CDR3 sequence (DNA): TGCGCCAGCAGCCAAGATTGGGGACCTCGCAACACCATATATTTT. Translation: CASSQDWGPRNTIYF.

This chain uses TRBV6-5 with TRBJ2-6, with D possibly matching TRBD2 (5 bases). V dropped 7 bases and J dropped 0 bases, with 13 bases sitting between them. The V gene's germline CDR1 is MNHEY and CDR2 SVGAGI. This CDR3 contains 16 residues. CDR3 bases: TGTGCCAGCACGTCGGGGTTTCGCTCTGGGGCCAACGTCCTGACTTTC. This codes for CASTSGFRSGANVLTF.

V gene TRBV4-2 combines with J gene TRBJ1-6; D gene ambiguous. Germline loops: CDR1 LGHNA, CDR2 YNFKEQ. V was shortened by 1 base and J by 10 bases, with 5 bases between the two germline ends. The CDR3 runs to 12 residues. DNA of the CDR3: TGTGCCAGCAGCCAAGGACCCTCACCCCTCCACTTT. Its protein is CASSQGPSPLHF.

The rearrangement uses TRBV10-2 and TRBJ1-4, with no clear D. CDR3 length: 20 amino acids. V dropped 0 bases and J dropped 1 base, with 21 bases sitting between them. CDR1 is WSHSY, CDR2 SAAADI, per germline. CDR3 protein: CASSESGLKRAKGTNEKLFF. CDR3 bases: TGCGCCAGCAGTGAGTCCGGCCTCAAAAGGGCGAAGGGAACTAATGAAAAACTGTTTTTT.

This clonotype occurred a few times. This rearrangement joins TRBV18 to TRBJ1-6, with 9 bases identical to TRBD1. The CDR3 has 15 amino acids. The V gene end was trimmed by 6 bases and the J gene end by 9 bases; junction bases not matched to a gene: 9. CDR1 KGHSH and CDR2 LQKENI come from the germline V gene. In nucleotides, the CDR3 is TGTGCCAGCTCCTTAGAAGGGACAGGGAGTTCACCCCTCCACTTT. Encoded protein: CASSLEGTGSSPLHF.

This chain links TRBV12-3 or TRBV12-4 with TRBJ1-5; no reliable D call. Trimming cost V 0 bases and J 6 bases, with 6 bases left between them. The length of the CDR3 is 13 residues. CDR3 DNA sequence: TGTGCCAGCAGTTTAGCACCGCCTCAGCCCCAGCATTTT. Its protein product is CASSLAPPQPQHF.

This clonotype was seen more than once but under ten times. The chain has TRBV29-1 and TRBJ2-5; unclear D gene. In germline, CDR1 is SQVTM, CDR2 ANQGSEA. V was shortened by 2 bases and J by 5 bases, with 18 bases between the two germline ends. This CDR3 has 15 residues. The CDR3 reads CSVEPLRQDEETQYF. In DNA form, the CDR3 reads TGCAGCGTTGAACCACTGAGACAAGATGAGGAGACCCAGTACTTC.

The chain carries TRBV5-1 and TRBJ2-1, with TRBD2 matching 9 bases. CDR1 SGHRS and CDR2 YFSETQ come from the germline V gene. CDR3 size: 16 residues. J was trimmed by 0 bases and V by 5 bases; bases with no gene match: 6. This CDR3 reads CASSPGTSNSYNEQFF. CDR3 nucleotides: TGCGCCAGCAGTCCCGGGACTAGCAACTCCTACAATGAGCAGTTCTTC. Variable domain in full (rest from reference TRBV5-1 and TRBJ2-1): KAGVTQTPRYLIKTRGQQVTLSCSPISGHRSVSWYQQTPGQGLQFLFEYFSETQRNKGNFPGRFSGRQFSNSRSEMNVSTLELGDSALYLCASSPGTSNSYNEQFFGPGTRLTVL.

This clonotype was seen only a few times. DNA for the CDR3: TGTGCCAGCAGCCGAGAGACAGGGAGTGTCGGAAAACTGTTTTTT. As protein: CASSRETGSVGKLFF. The V gene is TRBV6-5, the J gene TRBJ1-4; 7 bases fit TRBD1. Per the germline V gene, CDR1 is MNHEY and CDR2 is SVGAGI. This CDR3 spans 15 amino acids. Losses at the gene ends were 6 bases for V and 10 bases for J; bases not matched to a gene: 14.

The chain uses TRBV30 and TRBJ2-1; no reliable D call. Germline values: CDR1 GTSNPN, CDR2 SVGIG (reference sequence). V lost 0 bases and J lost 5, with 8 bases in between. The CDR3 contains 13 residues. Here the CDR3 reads CAWSVLRDNEQFF. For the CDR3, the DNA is TGTGCCTGGAGTGTATTAAGGGACAATGAGCAGTTCTTC.

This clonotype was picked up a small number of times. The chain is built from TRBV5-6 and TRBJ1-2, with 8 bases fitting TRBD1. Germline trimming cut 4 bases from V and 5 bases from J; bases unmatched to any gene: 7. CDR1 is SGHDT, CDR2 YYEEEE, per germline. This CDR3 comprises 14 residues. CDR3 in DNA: TGTGCCAGCAGCCTGACAGGGGACGGGTATGGCTACACCTTC. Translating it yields CASSLTGDGYGYTF.